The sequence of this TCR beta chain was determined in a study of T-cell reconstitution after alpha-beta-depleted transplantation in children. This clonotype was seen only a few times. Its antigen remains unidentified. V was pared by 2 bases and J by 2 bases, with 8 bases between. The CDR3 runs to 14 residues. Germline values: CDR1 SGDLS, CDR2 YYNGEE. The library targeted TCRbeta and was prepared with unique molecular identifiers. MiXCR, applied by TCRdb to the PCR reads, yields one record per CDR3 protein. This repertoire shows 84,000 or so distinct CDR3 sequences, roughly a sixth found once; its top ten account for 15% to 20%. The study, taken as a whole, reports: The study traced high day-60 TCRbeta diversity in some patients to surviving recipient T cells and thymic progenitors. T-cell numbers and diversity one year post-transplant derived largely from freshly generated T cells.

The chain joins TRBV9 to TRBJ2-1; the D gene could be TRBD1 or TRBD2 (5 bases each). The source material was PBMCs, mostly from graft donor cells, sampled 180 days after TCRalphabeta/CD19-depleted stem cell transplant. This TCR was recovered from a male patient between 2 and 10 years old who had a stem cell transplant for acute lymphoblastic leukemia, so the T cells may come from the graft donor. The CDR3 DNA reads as TGTGCCAGCAGCGTGGGGGACGCCTACAATGAGCAGTTCTTC. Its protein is CASSVGDAYNEQFF.